This T cell receptor beta chain is drawn from a study of siplizumab effects on memory and regulatory T cells. With regard to this clone: The antigen is not known.

Broader study findings: The Treg-derived share of mappable alloreactive CD4+ clones averaged 68.8% with siplizumab and 26.9% in controls. Unstimulated subsets accounted for the mapping of only a minor share of the clones that were alloreactive. Whether proliferating Tregs in siplizumab cultures suppress was not functionally confirmed.

The CDR3 totals 15 residues. The V gene lost 3 bases and the J gene lost 8 bases, with 19 bases spanning the gap. CDR1 LNHDA and CDR2 SQIVND come from the germline V gene (reference sequence). This table comes from immunoSEQ multiplex PCR, and its TCRdb copy is limited to in-frame clones, with some not included. The sample lists tens of thousands of clones; roughly 95% were seen once. Material: naive CD4+ T cells sorted from blood. The clonotype was recovered from a human donor in good health. The chain combines TRBV19 with TRBJ1-2, with D maybe TRBD1 (5 bases). CDR3: CASSIVGQGFRGYTF. The CDR3 DNA is TGTGCCAGTAGTATCGTGGGTCAGGGATTCCGGGGCTACACCTTC.